The TCR beta chain under discussion was sequenced for a study of CD8+ T cells in alopecia areata. Treatment reported: oral pan-JAK inhibitor, 5-10 mg twice daily. Extraction and reverse transcription of RNA yielded cDNA as the sequencing template. The method was immunoSEQ multiplex PCR; TCRdb's version includes in-frame clones alone and lacks a portion of them. The sample lists over 150,000 clones; 53% were seen once. This clone has more than one count but fewer than ten. This CDR3 has 16 amino acids. The V and J ends lost 5 bases and 0 bases, in that order; junction bases with no gene match: 10. CDR1 is SNHLY and CDR2 is FYNNEI in the germline V gene.

The source was CD8+ T cells sorted from blood, collected at week 24, from a patient treated with tofacitinib. The chain combines TRBV2 with TRBJ2-7; 7 bases are shared with TRBD1. This clonotype originated in a human donor with alopecia areata. For the CDR3, the DNA is TGTGCCAGCAGTCTATCCGGGACAGACGACTCCTACGAGCAGTACTTC. It codes for CASSLSGTDDSYEQYF.